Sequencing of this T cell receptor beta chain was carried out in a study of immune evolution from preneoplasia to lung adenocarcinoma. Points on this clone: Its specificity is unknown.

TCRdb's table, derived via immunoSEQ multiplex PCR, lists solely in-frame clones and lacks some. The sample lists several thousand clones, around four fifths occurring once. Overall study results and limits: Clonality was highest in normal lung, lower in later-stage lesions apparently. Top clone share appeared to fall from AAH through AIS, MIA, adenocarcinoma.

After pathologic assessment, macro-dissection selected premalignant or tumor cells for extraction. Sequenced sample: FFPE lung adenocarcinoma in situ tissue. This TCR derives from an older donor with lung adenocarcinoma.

The CDR3 bases are TGTGCCAGCAGCTTTCCAGTCTTCTCTGGAAACACCATATATTTT. Protein: CASSFPVFSGNTIYF. The chain uses TRBV11-2 and TRBJ1-3; D is uncertain. Per the germline V gene, CDR1 is SGHAT and CDR2 is FQNNGV. CDR3 length: 15 amino acids. V was shortened by 3 bases and J by 0 bases, with 9 bases between the two germline ends.